These T cell receptor beta chains were read from a single sample in a study of lymphopenia after photon versus proton radiotherapy. Sequencing used immunoSEQ multiplex PCR; TCRdb keeps in-frame clones, though not all of them. The table records tens of thousands of clones, about 83% of them present only once. The source was peripheral blood, collected from a patient treated with photon-based radiotherapy. Receptors originate from a man aged 50 to 60 with gastric cancer. Each CDR3 is given with its conserved first and last residue. A D gene is named only where the DNA matches it firmly. Rows give clone size only sometimes, using once, few, many, or a class for an expanded clone.

J | V | D | size | DNA | CDR3
TRBJ2-5 | TRBV5-1 | TRBD2 | NA | TGCGCCAGCAGCTTGGGAACGGGTAGCGGGATCCAAGAGACCCAGTACTTC | CASSLGTGSGIQETQYF
TRBJ2-7 | TRBV7-8 | TRBD2 | once | TGTGCCAGCAGCTTCCGGAGGACTAGCGGGAGGCGCAGCTCCTACGAGCAGTACTTC | CASSFRRTSGRRSSYEQYF
TRBJ2-2 | TRBV18 | NA | NA | TGTGCCAGCTCACTGGCCATCAAGGATATCACCGGGGAGCTGTTTTTT | CASSLAIKDITGELFF
TRBJ1-5 | TRBV19 | NA | NA | TGTGCCAGTCAGAAGGGGGGGCGCATTCAGCCCCAGCATTTT | CASQKGGRIQPQHF
TRBJ2-1 | TRBV9 | TRBD1 | once | TGTGCCAGCAGCGGACGACAGGGGCTGGACAATGAGCAGTTCTTC | CASSGRQGLDNEQFF
TRBJ2-5 | TRBV27 | NA | NA | TGTGCCAGCAGTTTTAGGGCAACCCAAGAGACCCAGTACTTC | CASSFRATQETQYF
TRBJ2-7 | TRBV2 | TRBD1 | few | TGTGCCAGCACGGGACAGGGGTCGTACGAGCAGTACTTC | CASTGQGSYEQYF
TRBJ1-1 | TRBV29-1 | NA | NA | TGCAGCTCGGCGCTGAACACTGAAGCTTTCTTT | CSSALNTEAFF
TRBJ2-5 | TRBV14 | NA | NA | TGTGCCAGCAGCCAAGCACCCGCGAGGAGGGAGACCCAGTACTTC | CASSQAPARRETQYF
TRBJ2-1 | TRBV7-8 | TRBD1 | NA | TGTGCCAGCAGCCAGGGACAGGGGGCTTACAATGAGCAGTTCTTC | CASSQGQGAYNEQFF
TRBJ2-2 | TRBV2 | TRBD2 | few | TGTGCCAGCAGGGGGACTAGCGGGAATCCCGGGGAGCTGTTTTTT | CASRGTSGNPGELFF
TRBJ2-3 | TRBV11-2 | TRBD2 | NA | TGTGCCAGCAGCTCTGGGACTAGCGCCTCCCGATTGGATACGCAGTATTTT | CASSSGTSASRLDTQYF
TRBJ2-7 | TRBV28 | TRBD2 | medium-sized | TGTGCCAGCAGTTTTTATGCGGGAGCCCGCTACGAGCAGTACTTC | CASSFYAGARYEQYF
TRBJ2-6 | TRBV28 | NA | NA | TGTGCCAGCAGTTCGGTCGGCAGGGGCCATATTTCCTCTGGGGCCAACGTCCTGACTTTC | CASSSVGRGHISSGANVLTF
TRBJ1-5 | TRBV5-8 | NA | NA | TGTGCCAGCAGCAAAATTCCAGGGAAAGGCAATCAGCCCCAGCATTTT | CASSKIPGKGNQPQHF
TRBJ2-2 | TRBV7-9 | TRBD1 | NA | TGTGCCAGCAGCTTAGTTTTGGGGACAGTTACCGGGGAGCTGTTTTTT | CASSLVLGTVTGELFF
TRBJ2-7 | TRBV5-1 | TRBD2 | NA | TGCGCCAGCAGCTTGGAGGCTAGCGGGAGGTCGACCTACGAGCAGTACTTC | CASSLEASGRSTYEQYF
TRBJ1-5 | TRBV28 | NA | NA | TGTGCCAGCAGTCCGGGGGATTCAGGCAATCAGCCCCAGCATTTT | CASSPGDSGNQPQHF
TRBJ1-1 | TRBV5-4 | TRBD1 | few | TGTGCCAGCGGAGGATCGACAGGGTCTATGACTGAAGCTTTCTTT | CASGGSTGSMTEAFF
TRBJ2-7 | TRBV28 | TRBD2 | NA | TGTGCCAGCAGTTTGGGTCTAGCGGACGAGCAGTACTTC | CASSLGLADEQYF
TRBJ2-7 | TRBV15 | TRBD2 | few | TGTGCCACCAGCAGGTGGGGTGGACTAGCGGGAAACGAGCAGTACTTC | CATSRWGGLAGNEQYF
TRBJ2-3 | TRBV7-2 | TRBD2 | NA | TGTGCCAGCAGCTTAGTAGCGGGAGGGAGCCCAGATACGCAGTATTTT | CASSLVAGGSPDTQYF
TRBJ2-1 | TRBV19 | TRBD1 | once | TGTGCCACCGACAGGGGTAGGTACAATGAGCAGTTCTTC | CATDRGRYNEQFF
TRBJ1-2 | TRBV9 | NA | few | TGTGCCAGCAAGGGGTGGTATGGCTACACCTTC | CASKGWYGYTF
TRBJ2-3 | TRBV6-5 | TRBD2 | once | TGTGCCAGCAGGCGGACTAGCGGGACAGATACGCAGTATTTT | CASRRTSGTDTQYF
TRBJ2-5 | TRBV5-1 | TRBD1 | NA | TGCGCCAGCAGCTTGACAGGGGCTCTAGGAGAGACCCAGTACTTC | CASSLTGALGETQYF
TRBJ2-1 | TRBV27 | TRBD2 | NA | TGTGCCAGCAGTTTATGGACTAGCGGTTTTACCTCCTACAATGAGCAGTTCTTC | CASSLWTSGFTSYNEQFF
TRBJ2-2 | TRBV10-3 | NA | few | TGTGCCATCAGTGATCCGACCCTATCGAACACCGGGGAGCTGTTTTTT | CAISDPTLSNTGELFF
TRBJ2-7 | TRBV5-8 | NA | few | TGTGCCAGCAGCTTGCTAGGGGACGAGCAGTACTTC | CASSLLGDEQYF
TRBJ1-1 | TRBV5-5 | NA | NA | TGTGCCAGCAGCTTTCGAAGGGGGGCGAAGCCTGAAGCTTTCTTT | CASSFRRGAKPEAFF
TRBJ2-3 | TRBV11-2 | NA | NA | TGTGCCAGCAGCTTACAGGAGTTGGTAGCGGCTACGGCTACGCAGTATTTT | CASSLQELVAATATQYF
TRBJ2-3 | TRBV6-4 | NA | NA | TGTGCCAGCAGTGAAGCAGGTGGGGGCACAGATACGCAGTATTTT | CASSEAGGGTDTQYF
TRBJ2-3 | TRBV19 | NA | NA | TGTGCCAGTAGGAGGGGGGATAGCACAGATACGCAGTATTTT | CASRRGDSTDTQYF
TRBJ2-7 | TRBV28 | NA | NA | TGTGCCAGCAGTCCACGGGGGCGGGGGTTAACCTACGAGCAGTACTTC | CASSPRGRGLTYEQYF
TRBJ1-1 | TRBV4-1 | NA | NA | TGCGCCAGCAGCCAGGCAGTAAGTTTCCAGAGGGTGAACACTGAAGCTTTCTTT | CASSQAVSFQRVNTEAFF
TRBJ2-7 | TRBV6-5 | NA | NA | TGTGCCAGCAGTTACGGAGGGGGACTCGAGCAGTACTTC | CASSYGGGLEQYF
TRBJ2-7 | TRBV18 | NA | NA | TGTGCCAGCTCACCCACCCAGACAGGTACCTACGAGCAGTACTTC | CASSPTQTGTYEQYF
TRBJ2-3 | TRBV20-1 | NA | NA | TGCAGTGCTAGAGTGGGAGATACGCAGTATTTT | CSARVGDTQYF
TRBJ1-5 | TRBV19 | NA | NA | TGTGCCAGTAGTATAGGGGGAGGGATCAATCAGCCCCAGCATTTT | CASSIGGGINQPQHF
TRBJ2-2 | TRBV6-4 | NA | few | TGTGCCAGCAGTGACGTTGGGACCGGGGAGCTGTTTTTT | CASSDVGTGELFF
TRBJ2-7 | TRBV2 | TRBD2 | NA | TGTGCCAGCAGAGTCCTGCGGGAGGGCCCCGAGCAGTACTTC | CASRVLREGPEQYF
TRBJ2-1 | TRBV10-1 | TRBD1 | NA | TGCGCCAGCAGTGAGCCCCCGACAGGGGCCAGCTCCTACAATGAGCAGTTCTTC | CASSEPPTGASSYNEQFF
TRBJ2-2 | TRBV19 | NA | NA | TGTGCCAGTAGTATTCGTAGGGGGAACACCGGGGAGCTGTTTTTT | CASSIRRGNTGELFF
TRBJ2-5 | TRBV9 | NA | few | TGTGCCAGCAGCGAGGACGGAGGCCTCGGGGAGACCCAGTACTTC | CASSEDGGLGETQYF
TRBJ1-1 | TRBV30 | TRBD1 | NA | TGTGCCTGGAATCTAGGGGGCAACACTGAAGCTTTCTTT | CAWNLGGNTEAFF